This TCR beta chain was recovered during a study of blood T cell repertoires in COVID-19. Study as a whole: PBMCs, B-cell-depleted T cells, or T cells provided the cDNA or gDNA that made up the material.

Method: immunoSEQ multiplex PCR; TCRdb's copy keeps in-frame clones and lacks some. There are about 140,000 clones in the sample; roughly four fifths occur only once, and roughly 3.4% lies in the top ten. The CDR3 length is 13 residues. With V trimmed by 6 bases and J by 7 bases, 8 bases remained unmatched. Those enrolled, adults aged roughly 18 to 89 years, came from under 25 US areas. The study assigned cohorts using participant-reported clinical history. Input material: PBMCs or T cells enriched from blood (not recorded which). The source is a woman aged 45 to 65 with acute COVID-19. The chain recombines TRBV12-3 or TRBV12-4 with TRBJ1-1, with 7 bases that match TRBD1. The chain's CDR3 is CASRIQGYSEAFF. The DNA for the CDR3 is TGTGCCAGCAGGATACAGGGGTACAGTGAAGCTTTCTTT.